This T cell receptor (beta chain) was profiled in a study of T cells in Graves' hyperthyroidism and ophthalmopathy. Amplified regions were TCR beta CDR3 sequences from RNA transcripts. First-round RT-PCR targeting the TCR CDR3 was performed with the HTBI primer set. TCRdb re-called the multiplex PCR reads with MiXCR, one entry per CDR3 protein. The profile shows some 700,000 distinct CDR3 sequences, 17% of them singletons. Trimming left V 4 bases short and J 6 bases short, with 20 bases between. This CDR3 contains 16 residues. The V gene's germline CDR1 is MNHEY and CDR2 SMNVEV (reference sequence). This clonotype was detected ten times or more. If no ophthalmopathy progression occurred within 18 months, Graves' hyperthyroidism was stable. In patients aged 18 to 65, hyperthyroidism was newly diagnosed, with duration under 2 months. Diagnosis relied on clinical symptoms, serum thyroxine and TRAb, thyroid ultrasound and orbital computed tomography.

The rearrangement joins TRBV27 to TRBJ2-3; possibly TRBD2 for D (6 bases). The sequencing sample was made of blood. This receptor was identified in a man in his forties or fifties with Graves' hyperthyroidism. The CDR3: CASSSPTRDLGDTQYF. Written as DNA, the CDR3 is TGTGCCAGCAGTTCCCCCACCCGGGACTTAGGGGATACGCAGTATTTT.